This TCR beta chain originates from a study of cytomegalovirus exposure and HLA in healthy donors. Looking at the study overall: Inside one of the first data releases sat around 80 million unique TCRs taken from HLA-typed donors. Study conclusions and caveats: One variant, a missense change in DCLRE1C, was linked in a later analysis to TCR beta V- and J-gene trimming.

Donors in the study were healthy people who gave bone marrow. Concerning this clone itself: The antigen is not known.

Germline CDR1 and CDR2: SGHRS and YFSETQ. CDR3 length: 15 amino acids. Germline trimming cut 4 bases from V and 9 bases from J; bases unmatched to any gene: 5. PCR amplification relied on 60 Vbeta primers (plus 13 Jbeta primers). In the authors' methods: It was a later analysis that counted around 85 million unique TCR beta chains, of which some 9.9 million were shared. This table comes from immunoSEQ multiplex PCR, and its TCRdb copy is limited to in-frame clones, with some not included. For V, J and clone size, that table is used; D and trimming come from the DNA. The listing records around 100,000 clones.

The source of this sequence is a man aged 35-49 years in good health and CMV-seropositive. This sequence joins TRBV5-1 and TRBJ2-1; TRBD2 matches 15 bases. Sequencing input: PBMCs. This CDR3 reads CASSLGTSGRSEQFF. In DNA form, the CDR3 reads TGCGCCAGCAGCCTTGGGACTAGCGGGAGGAGTGAGCAGTTCTTC.